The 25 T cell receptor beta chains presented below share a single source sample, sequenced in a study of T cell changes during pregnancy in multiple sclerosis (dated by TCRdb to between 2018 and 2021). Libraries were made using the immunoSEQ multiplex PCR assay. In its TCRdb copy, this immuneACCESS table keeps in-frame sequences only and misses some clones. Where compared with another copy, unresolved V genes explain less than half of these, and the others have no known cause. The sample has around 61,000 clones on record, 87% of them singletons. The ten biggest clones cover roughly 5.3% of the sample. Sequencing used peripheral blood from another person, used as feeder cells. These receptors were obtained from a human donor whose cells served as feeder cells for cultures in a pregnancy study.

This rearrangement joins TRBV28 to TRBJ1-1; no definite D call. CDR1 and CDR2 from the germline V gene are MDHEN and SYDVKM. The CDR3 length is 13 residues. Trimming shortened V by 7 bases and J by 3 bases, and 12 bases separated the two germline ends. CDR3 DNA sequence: TGTGCCAGCACCCGCGAGGTCTACACTGAAGCTTTCTTT. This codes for CASTREVYTEAFF.

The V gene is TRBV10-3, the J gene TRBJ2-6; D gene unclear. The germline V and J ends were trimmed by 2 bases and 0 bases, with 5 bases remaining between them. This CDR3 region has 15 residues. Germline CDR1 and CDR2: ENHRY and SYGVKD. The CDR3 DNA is TGTGCCATCAGTGAGAGGCTCTCTGGGGCCAACGTCCTGACTTTC. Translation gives CAISERLSGANVLTF.

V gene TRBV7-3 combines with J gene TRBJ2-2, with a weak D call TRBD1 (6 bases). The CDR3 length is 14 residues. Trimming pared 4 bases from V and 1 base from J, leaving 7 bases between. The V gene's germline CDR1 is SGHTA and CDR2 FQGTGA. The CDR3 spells CASSWDKNTGELFF. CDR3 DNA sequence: TGTGCCAGCAGCTGGGACAAGAACACCGGGGAGCTGTTTTTT.

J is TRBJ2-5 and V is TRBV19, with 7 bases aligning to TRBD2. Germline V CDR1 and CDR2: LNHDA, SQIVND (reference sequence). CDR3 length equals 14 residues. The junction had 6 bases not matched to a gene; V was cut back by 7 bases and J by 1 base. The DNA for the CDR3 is TGTGCCAGTAAGCGGTCGGGGGGCCAAGAGACCCAGTACTTC. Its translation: CASKRSGGQETQYF.

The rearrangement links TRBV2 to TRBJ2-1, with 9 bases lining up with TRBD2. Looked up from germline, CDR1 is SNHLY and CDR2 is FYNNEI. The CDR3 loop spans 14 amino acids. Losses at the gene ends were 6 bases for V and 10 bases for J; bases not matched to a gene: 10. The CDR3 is CASRGGSGSTEQFF. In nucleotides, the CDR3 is TGTGCCAGCAGGGGGGGTAGCGGGAGTACCGAGCAGTTCTTC.

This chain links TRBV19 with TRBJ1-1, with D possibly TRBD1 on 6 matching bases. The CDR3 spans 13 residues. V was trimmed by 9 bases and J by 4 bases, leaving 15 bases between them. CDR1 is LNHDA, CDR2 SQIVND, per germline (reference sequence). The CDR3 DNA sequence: TGTGCCAGCTATTACAGGGTGGGCACTGAAGCTTTCTTT. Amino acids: CASYYRVGTEAFF.

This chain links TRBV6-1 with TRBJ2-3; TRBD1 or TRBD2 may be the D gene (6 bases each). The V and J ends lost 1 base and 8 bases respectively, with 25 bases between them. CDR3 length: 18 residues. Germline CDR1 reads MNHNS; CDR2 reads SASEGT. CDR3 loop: CASSEEAGLQGNTGTQYF. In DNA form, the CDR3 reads TGTGCCAGCAGTGAAGAGGCGGGATTACAGGGAAACACTGGTACGCAGTATTTT.

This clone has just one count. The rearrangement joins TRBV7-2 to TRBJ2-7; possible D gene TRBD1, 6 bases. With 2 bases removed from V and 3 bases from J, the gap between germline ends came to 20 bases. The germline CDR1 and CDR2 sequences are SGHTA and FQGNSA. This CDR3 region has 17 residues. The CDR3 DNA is TGTGCCAGCAGCTTAAGTACGGGCCTGGACAGACGCTACGAGCAGTACTTC. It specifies CASSLSTGLDRRYEQYF.

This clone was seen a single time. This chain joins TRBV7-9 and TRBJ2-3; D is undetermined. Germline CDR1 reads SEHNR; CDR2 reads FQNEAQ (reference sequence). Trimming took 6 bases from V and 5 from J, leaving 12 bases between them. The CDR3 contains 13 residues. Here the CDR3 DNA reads TGTGCCAGCAGGCCCGGGCCCGGAGATACGCAGTATTTT. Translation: CASRPGPGDTQYF.

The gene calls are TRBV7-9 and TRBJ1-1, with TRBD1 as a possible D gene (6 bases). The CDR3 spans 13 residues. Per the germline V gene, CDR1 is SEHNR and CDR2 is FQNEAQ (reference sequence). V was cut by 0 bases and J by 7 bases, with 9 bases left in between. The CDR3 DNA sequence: TGTGCCAGCAGCTTAGCCCAGGACAGTGAAGCTTTCTTT. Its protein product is CASSLAQDSEAFF.

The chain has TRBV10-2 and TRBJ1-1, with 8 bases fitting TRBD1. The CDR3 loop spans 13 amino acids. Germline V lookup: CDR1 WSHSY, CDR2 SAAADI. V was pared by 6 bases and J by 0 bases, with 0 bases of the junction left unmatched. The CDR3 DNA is TGCGCCAGCAGGGACAGGGTGAACACTGAAGCTTTCTTT. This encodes CASRDRVNTEAFF.

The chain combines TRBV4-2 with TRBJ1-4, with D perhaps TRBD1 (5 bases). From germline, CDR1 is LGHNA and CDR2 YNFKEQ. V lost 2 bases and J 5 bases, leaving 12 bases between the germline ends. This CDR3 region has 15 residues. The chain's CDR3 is CASSQWPGANEKLFF. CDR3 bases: TGTGCCAGCAGCCAATGGCCCGGGGCGAATGAAAAACTGTTTTTT.

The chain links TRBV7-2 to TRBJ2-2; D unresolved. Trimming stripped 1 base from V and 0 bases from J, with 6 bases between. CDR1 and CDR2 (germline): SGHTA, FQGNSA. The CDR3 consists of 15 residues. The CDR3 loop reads CASSLVGPNTGELFF. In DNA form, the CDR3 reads TGTGCCAGCAGCTTAGTCGGTCCGAACACCGGGGAGCTGTTTTTT.

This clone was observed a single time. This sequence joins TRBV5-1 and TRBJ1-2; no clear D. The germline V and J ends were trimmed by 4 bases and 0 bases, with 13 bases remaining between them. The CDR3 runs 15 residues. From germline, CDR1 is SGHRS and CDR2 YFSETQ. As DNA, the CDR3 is TGCGCCAGCAGCCAAGGGCAGCTTGCTAACTATGGCTACACCTTC. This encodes CASSQGQLANYGYTF.

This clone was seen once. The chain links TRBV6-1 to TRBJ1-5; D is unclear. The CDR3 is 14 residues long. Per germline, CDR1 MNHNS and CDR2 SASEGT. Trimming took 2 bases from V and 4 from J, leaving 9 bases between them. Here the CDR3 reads CASSESWENQPQHF. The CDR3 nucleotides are TGTGCCAGCAGTGAAAGCTGGGAGAATCAGCCCCAGCATTTT.

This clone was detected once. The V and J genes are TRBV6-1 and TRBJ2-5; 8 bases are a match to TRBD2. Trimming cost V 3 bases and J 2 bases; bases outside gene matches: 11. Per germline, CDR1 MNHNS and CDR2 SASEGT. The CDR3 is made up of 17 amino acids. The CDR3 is CASSERPVQRGQETQYF. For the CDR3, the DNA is TGTGCCAGCAGTGAGCGCCCGGTGCAGCGGGGGCAAGAGACCCAGTACTTC.

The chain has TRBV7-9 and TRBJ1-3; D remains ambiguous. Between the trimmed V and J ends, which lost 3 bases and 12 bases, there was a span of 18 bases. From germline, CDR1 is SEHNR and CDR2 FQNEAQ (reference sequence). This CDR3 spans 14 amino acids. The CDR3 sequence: CASSFSTERRDIYF. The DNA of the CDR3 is TGTGCCAGCAGCTTCTCTACTGAGAGACGGGACATATATTTT.

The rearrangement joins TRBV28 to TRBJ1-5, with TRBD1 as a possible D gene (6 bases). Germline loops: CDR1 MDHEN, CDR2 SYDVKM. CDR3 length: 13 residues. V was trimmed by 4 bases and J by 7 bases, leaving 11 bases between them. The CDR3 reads CASSSGEEQPQHF. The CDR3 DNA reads TGTGCCAGCAGTTCAGGGGAGGAACAGCCCCAGCATTTT.

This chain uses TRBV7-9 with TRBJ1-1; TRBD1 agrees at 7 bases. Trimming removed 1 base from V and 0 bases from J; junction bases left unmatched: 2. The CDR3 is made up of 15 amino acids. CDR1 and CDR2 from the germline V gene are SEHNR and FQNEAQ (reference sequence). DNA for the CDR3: TGTGCCAGCAGCTTAGAGGGACAGATGAACACTGAAGCTTTCTTT. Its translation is CASSLEGQMNTEAFF.

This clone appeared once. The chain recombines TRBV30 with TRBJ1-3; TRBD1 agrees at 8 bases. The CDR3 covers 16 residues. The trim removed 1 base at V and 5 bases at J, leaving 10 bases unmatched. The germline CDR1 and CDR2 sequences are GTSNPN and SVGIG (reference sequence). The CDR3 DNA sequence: TGTGCCTGGAGTGCATTCCCTGGACAGGGTAGAAACACCATATATTTT. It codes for CAWSAFPGQGRNTIYF.

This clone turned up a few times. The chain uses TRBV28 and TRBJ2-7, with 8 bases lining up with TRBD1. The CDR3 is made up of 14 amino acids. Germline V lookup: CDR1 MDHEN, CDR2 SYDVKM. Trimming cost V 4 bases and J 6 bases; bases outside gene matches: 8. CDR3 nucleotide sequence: TGTGCCAGCAGTTCTGGACAGGGTAAAGCCGAGCAGTACTTC. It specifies CASSSGQGKAEQYF.

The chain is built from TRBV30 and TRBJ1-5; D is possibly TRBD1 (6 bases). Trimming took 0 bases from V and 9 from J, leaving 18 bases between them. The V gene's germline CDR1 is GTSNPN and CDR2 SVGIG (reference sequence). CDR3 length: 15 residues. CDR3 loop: CAWSVGSGATGPQHF. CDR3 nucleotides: TGTGCCTGGAGTGTAGGGTCAGGGGCCACCGGGCCCCAGCATTTT.

This CDR3 is CASSFFQGQETQYF. CDR3 bases: TGTGCCAGCAGCTTTTTCCAGGGGCAAGAGACCCAGTACTTC. The chain recombines TRBV11-2 with TRBJ2-5; the D gene is possibly TRBD1 (6 bases). Germline assignment: CDR1 SGHAT and CDR2 FQNNGV. There are 14 residues in the CDR3. V dropped 3 bases and J dropped 2 bases, with 10 bases sitting between them.

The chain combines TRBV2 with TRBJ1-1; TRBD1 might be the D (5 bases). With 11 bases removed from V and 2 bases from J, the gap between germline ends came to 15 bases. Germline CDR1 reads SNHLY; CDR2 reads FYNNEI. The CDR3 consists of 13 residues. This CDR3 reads CASTYRKNTEAFF. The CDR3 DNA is TGTGCCTCGACGTACAGGAAAAACACTGAAGCTTTCTTT.

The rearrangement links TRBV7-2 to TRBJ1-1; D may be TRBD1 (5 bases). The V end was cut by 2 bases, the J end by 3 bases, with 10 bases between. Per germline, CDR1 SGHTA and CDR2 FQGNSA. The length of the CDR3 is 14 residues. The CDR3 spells CASSLFRGDTEAFF. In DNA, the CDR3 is TGTGCCAGCAGCTTATTCCGGGGGGACACTGAAGCTTTCTTT.